This T cell receptor beta chain was sequenced during a study of blood T cell repertoires in COVID-19. Whole-study context: The United States, Italy and Spain supplied acute and convalescent COVID-19 samples. T cells, B-cell-depleted T cells, or PBMCs supplied cDNA or gDNA.

Per the original data handling: Researchers report that nucleated cell counts were estimated from reference gene primer amplification. TCRdb keeps only in-frame clones here, not all; method: immunoSEQ multiplex PCR. That table is the source of V, J and clone size, and D and trimming were worked out from the DNA. There are tens of thousands of clones in the sample; nearly 90% occur only once, and about 9.4% lies in the top ten. Trimming left V 3 bases short and J 0 bases short, with 11 bases between. This CDR3 region has 15 residues. Germline lookup yields CDR1 LGHDT and CDR2 YNNKEL (reference sequence).

The clonotype originates from a human donor in a cohort sampled during active COVID-19. The material sequenced was peripheral blood. This chain links TRBV3-1 (or the pseudogene TRBV3-2) with TRBJ1-1, with D possibly TRBD1 on 5 matching bases. The CDR3 spells CASSQLPGVNTEAFF. The CDR3 DNA is TGTGCCAGCAGCCAGTTACCGGGGGTGAACACTGAAGCTTTCTTT.